This T cell receptor (beta chain) was identified during a study of Ad26.COV2.S vaccination and SARS-CoV-2 variants. Whole-study context: Doses of Ad26.COV2.S were injected into muscle once or twice, 56 days apart.

Treatment described: roughly 18 received Ad26.COV2.S at low or high dose, single or two shots; roughly 5 received placebo; per-sample allocation not given. On day 63 after the first injection, vaccine and placebo recipients gave samples. This clone was counted only a few times. The CDR3 is 14 amino acids. The V and J ends lost 4 bases and 4 bases respectively, with 13 bases between them. Germline lookup yields CDR1 SNHLY and CDR2 FYNNEI. TCRdb's table, derived via immunoSEQ multiplex PCR, lists solely in-frame clones and lacks some. The sample lists more than 300,000 clones, around 90% occurring once.

This sequence originates from a person aged 18-65 years who received the Ad26.COV2.S COVID-19 vaccine or a placebo. This sample comprised peripheral blood, obtained in a trial of Ad26.COV2.S vaccine versus placebo. J is TRBJ1-1 and V is TRBV2; tentative D call: TRBD1 (6 bases). In nucleotides, the CDR3 is TGTGCCAGCAGTGTCGAGAGCAGGGGCACTGAAGCTTTCTTT. This gives the protein CASSVESRGTEAFF.